These 13 T cell receptor beta chains came from one sample sequenced in a study of blood T cell repertoires in COVID-19. This table comes from immunoSEQ multiplex PCR, and its TCRdb copy is limited to in-frame clones, with some not included. The profile covers under 200,000 clones, with roughly 90% appearing a single time and around 1.5% taken by the ten largest. The sequencing sample was made of peripheral blood. The receptor source for this set is a man between 18 and 35 years old with active or convalescent COVID-19.

This rearrangement joins TRBV12-2 to TRBJ1-5; whether TRBD1, the table's D call, matches the DNA was not checked. TRBV12-2 is a documented pseudogene. CDR3 size: 14 residues. CDR3 protein: CASRLAGQRQPQHF. The DNA for the CDR3 is TGTGCAAGTCGCTTAGCCGGACAACGGCAGCCCCAGCATTTT.

In this sample, this clone turned up once. The chain recombines TRBV28 with TRBJ1-5, with 10 bases fitting TRBD1. J gave up 0 bases and V 7 bases, and 12 bases lay outside the gene matches. Germline CDR1 is MDHEN and CDR2 is SYDVKM. This CDR3 is built from 18 residues. In DNA form, the CDR3 reads TGTGCCAGCAAAATAGGGACAGGGGTCGGTGATAGCAATCAGCCCCAGCATTTT. Protein product: CASKIGTGVGDSNQPQHF.

The rearrangement links TRBV19 to TRBJ1-5; 8 bases match TRBD1. Germline trimming cut 5 bases from V and 6 bases from J; bases unmatched to any gene: 6. The CDR3 runs 14 residues. Germline V gene lookup returns CDR1 LNHDA and CDR2 SQIVND (reference sequence). The CDR3 sequence: CASSQRQGIQPQHF. The CDR3 DNA reads TGTGCCAGTAGTCAAAGACAGGGGATTCAGCCCCAGCATTTT.

This sequence joins TRBV23-1 and TRBJ2-4; 9 nucleotides agree with TRBD1. TRBV23-1 is filed as an ORF, its function uncertain. The CDR3 loop spans 16 amino acids. The ends lost 4 bases at V and 6 bases at J; junction bases unmatched: 10. DNA of the CDR3: TGCGCCAGCAGTCCACCAAGGGACAGGGTCGGAAACATTCAGTACTTC. It specifies CASSPPRDRVGNIQYF.

The chain is built from TRBV12-5 and TRBJ1-2; D is possibly TRBD1 (5 bases). V was clipped by 2 bases and J by 1 base, with 8 bases between them. Germline V CDR1 and CDR2: LGHNT, FRNRAP. The CDR3 is made up of 14 amino acids. CDR3 loop: CASGLQGLNYGYTF. The CDR3, as DNA: TGTGCTAGTGGTTTGCAGGGACTTAACTATGGCTACACCTTC.

The chain couples TRBV27 to TRBJ2-1; D may be TRBD2 (6 bases). V dropped 6 bases and J dropped 2 bases, with 14 bases sitting between them. The CDR3 loop spans 15 amino acids. Germline-derived CDR1 and CDR2 are MNHEY and SMNVEV (reference sequence). CDR3 amino acids: CASRWYTGAYNEQFF. CDR3 sequence (DNA): TGTGCCAGCAGATGGTATACGGGGGCCTACAATGAGCAGTTCTTC.

The chain joins TRBV2 to TRBJ2-1; no clear D gene. Germline assignment: CDR1 SNHLY and CDR2 FYNNEI. V lost 6 bases and J 5 bases, leaving 11 bases between the germline ends. CDR3 length: 13 residues. CDR3 sequence (DNA): TGTGCCAGCAGACTATCACTAAACAATGAGCAGTTCTTC. Translated, it gives CASRLSLNNEQFF.

The gene calls are TRBV12-5 and TRBJ1-1, with D possibly matching TRBD1 (5 bases). The CDR3 is made up of 14 amino acids. Per germline, CDR1 LGHNT and CDR2 FRNRAP. V lost 2 bases to trimming and J lost 3 bases, with 10 bases between them. In DNA, the CDR3 is TGTGCTAGTGGTTTGTTAGGGGCAGACACTGAAGCTTTCTTT. Translating gives CASGLLGADTEAFF.

The chain links TRBV5-8 to TRBJ2-5, with 8 positions matching TRBD1. Germline CDR1 is SGHTS and CDR2 is YDEGEE. The CDR3 is made up of 13 amino acids. Trimming cost V 5 bases and J 5 bases; bases outside gene matches: 5. CDR3 sequence reads: CASRPRGPETQYF. CDR3 DNA sequence: TGTGCCAGCAGGCCCAGGGGGCCTGAGACCCAGTACTTC. Based on the CDR3 plus reference TRBV5-8 and TRBJ2-5, the full variable domain is EAGVTQSPTHLIKTRGQQATLRCSPISGHTSVYWYQQALGLGLQFLLWYDEGEERNRGNFPPRFSGRQFPNYSSELNVNALELEDSALYLCASRPRGPETQYFGPGTRLLVL.

In regard to this clone: This sample also contains other DNA sequences that code for the same CDR3. V gene TRBV6-2 or TRBV6-3 combines with J gene TRBJ2-7; 11 positions match TRBD2. The CDR3 spans 14 residues. With V trimmed by 2 bases and J by 3 bases, 0 bases remained unmatched. CDR1 and CDR2 from the germline V gene are MNHEY and SVGEGT. The CDR3 coding sequence is TGTGCCAGCAGTTACACTAGCGGGAGCTACGAGCAGTACTTC. Translating it yields CASSYTSGSYEQYF.

The rearrangement joins TRBV6-6 to TRBJ1-3; D not certain. Germline loops: CDR1 MNHNY, CDR2 SVGAGI (reference sequence). V gave up 5 bases and J gave up 5 bases, with 16 bases separating them. CDR3 length equals 15 residues. The CDR3 loop reads CASSPQARARNTIYF. The CDR3 nucleotides read TGTGCCAGCAGTCCTCAGGCTCGTGCCAGAAACACCATATATTTT.

The chain carries TRBV9 and TRBJ1-1; 7 positions agree with TRBD1. V was clipped by 0 bases and J by 5 bases; unmatched bases: 7. Germline assignment: CDR1 SGDLS and CDR2 YYNGEE. This CDR3 is built from 15 residues. The CDR3 DNA sequence: TGTGCCAGCAGCGTAGGTGGCAGGGGGGCAACTGAAGCTTTCTTT. It is translated as CASSVGGRGATEAFF.

The chain recombines TRBV30 with TRBJ1-1; maybe TRBD1 (5 bases). Germline CDR1 and CDR2: GTSNPN and SVGIG (reference sequence). V lost 4 bases and J 4 bases, leaving 13 bases between the germline ends. The CDR3 totals 13 residues. Here the CDR3 reads CAWTGRQGTEAFF. CDR3 sequence (DNA): TGTGCCTGGACAGGGAGGCAGGGCACTGAAGCTTTCTTT.